Below, 8 T cell receptor beta chains from the same sample are listed, as sequenced in a study of blood T cell repertoires in COVID-19. Using immunoSEQ multiplex PCR, the repertoire was profiled, and TCRdb retains in-frame clones only, with some absent. Altogether some 150,000 clones are present, around 86% being singletons, with the ten largest covering around 8%. Sequencing used peripheral blood. These receptors all stem from a woman aged 60-70 years with active or convalescent COVID-19.

The V gene is TRBV18, the J gene TRBJ1-1; D remains unclear. Per germline, CDR1 KGHSH and CDR2 LQKENI. The CDR3 has 14 residues. The ends were cut back, 2 bases at V and 6 bases at J, with 13 bases in the middle. In nucleotides, the CDR3 is TGTGCCAGCTCACCAGTGCACGACGGGGCTGAAGCTTTCTTT. Protein product: CASSPVHDGAEAFF.

The chain combines TRBV7-9 with TRBJ2-1; D is perhaps TRBD2 (5 bases). The CDR3 is made up of 12 amino acids. Trimming took off 3 bases at V and 8 bases at J, with 8 bases between the two ends. Germline V lookup: CDR1 SEHNR, CDR2 FQNEAQ (reference sequence). CDR3 in amino acids: CASSFSGYEQFF. The CDR3 region has the DNA TGTGCCAGCAGCTTTTCGGGGTATGAGCAGTTCTTC.

The genes are TRBV1 and TRBJ2-1; no check of the table's D call, TRBD1, against the DNA was made. TRBV1 is reported as a pseudogene. This CDR3 region has 14 residues. CDR3 sequence (DNA): TGCACCAGCAGCCAAGTAGGGGGTGCCGATGAGCAGTTCTTC. Translating it yields CTSSQVGGADEQFF.

The chain links TRBV6-5 to TRBJ2-5, with 8 bases that match TRBD2. Germline V gives CDR1 MNHEY, CDR2 SVGAGI. The CDR3 covers 15 residues. Trimming cost V 6 bases and J 4 bases; bases outside gene matches: 10. CDR3 residues: CASRRSGGIPETQYF. In nucleotides, the CDR3 is TGTGCCAGCAGAAGGAGCGGGGGAATACCAGAGACCCAGTACTTC.

V usage is TRBV24-1 and J usage is TRBJ1-5; no firm D call. Germline loops: CDR1 KGHDR, CDR2 SFDVKD. V was trimmed by 9 bases and J by 6 bases, leaving 11 bases between them. The CDR3 is 12 residues long. The CDR3 nucleotides read TGTGCCACCCCGCGGTCCAGTCAGCCCCAGCATTTT. It is translated as CATPRSSQPQHF.

The chain uses TRBV7-2 and TRBJ2-2; 11 bases match TRBD2. V gave up 4 bases and J gave up 6 bases; unmatched junction bases: 1. Germline CDR1 reads SGHTA; CDR2 reads FQGNSA. This CDR3 spans 14 amino acids. Here the CDR3 DNA reads TGTGCCAGCAGCTCACTAGCGGGGGCCGGGGAGCTGTTTTTT. Amino acid sequence: CASSSLAGAGELFF.

The chain carries TRBV6-1 and TRBJ2-5; possible D gene TRBD2, 5 bases. Germline CDR1 is MNHNS and CDR2 is SASEGT. V gave up 3 bases and J gave up 2 bases, with 13 bases separating them. The CDR3 is 15 amino acids. The CDR3 protein is CASSDWNPGQETQYF. CDR3 DNA: TGTGCCAGCAGTGATTGGAACCCGGGGCAAGAGACCCAGTACTTC.

The J gene is TRBJ1-2, the V gene TRBV6-5, with D perhaps matching TRBD1 (6 bases). CDR3 size: 14 residues. Germline assignment: CDR1 MNHEY and CDR2 SVGAGI. The germline V and J ends were trimmed by 5 bases and 1 base, with 11 bases remaining between them. CDR3 region: CASSRTDVNYGYTF. The CDR3 nucleotides are TGTGCCAGCAGTCGGACAGACGTTAACTATGGCTACACCTTC.